Sequencing of this T cell receptor beta chain was carried out in a study of cytomegalovirus exposure and HLA in healthy donors (dated by TCRdb to about 2017). Some background on the complete study: In an earlier analysis of some 610 of the donors, 250 to 350 Gb of sequence data and 117 million unique TCR beta sequences from 150 million to 200 million T cells were reported. About 300 gigabases of sequencing data and 70 million to 95 million unique TCR sequences made up an early release that covered several hundred HLA-typed donors. Of the roughly 420 genotyped donors, 65% to 90% were placed in the genetic ancestry cluster associated with self-reported Caucasian donors. The aim of the study was to test whether cataloging public T cell receptors could identify signatures of past pathogen exposure. The T cell repertoires of roughly 660 subjects were profiled by immunosequencing and related to cytomegalovirus serostatus. A separate validation cohort of some 130 different subjects was used in addition to the approximately 700-subject first cohort. High-throughput TCR immunosequencing, statistical association of individual TCRs with disease status, and machine learning were combined to predict cytomegalovirus infection status. To study patterns of TCR occurrence, a later analysis re-analyzed previously published TCR beta repertoires from around 700 donors and added high-resolution HLA genotyping. In the later analysis, no new phenotypic data were used to find candidate immune exposures; instead, reliance was placed on TCR beta sequences and their occurrence across donors. An earlier analysis of nearly 600 of the donors applied high-throughput TCR beta sequencing to assess whether each TCR beta V gene segment acted as functional or pseudogenic. Donor age, sex, ethnicity and CMV serostatus were compiled alongside the repertoire data. In a later genetic analysis, genome-wide SNP genotypes for about 60% of the 666 donors were used, and that subset was treated as a discovery cohort. All discovery cohort repertoires had been generated on a single sequencing platform. Class I and class II HLA loci were covered by the typing at four-digit resolution. The number of donors typed differed by locus, with 629-630 for A, B, C, DRB1 and DQB1, around 500 for DQA1, about 610 for DPA1, and over 400 for DPB1. Because of strong linkage in the cohort, roughly five DR-DQ haplotypes were treated as single units for association and clustering. Across some 400 genotyped donors of the cohort, an average of about 240,000 unique TCR beta nucleotide sequences per donor were sequenced, and 15% to 20% of those sequences were non-productive. Summary of the overall study and its limitations: V-gene and J-gene trimming of TCR beta chains was associated with a missense DCLRE1C variant in a later genetic analysis, and the association was replicated in an independent cohort. The 87-base-pair reads could not distinguish some IMGT-functional V segments, including TRBV6-2 and TRBV6-3, so those segments were excluded. HLA typing was unavailable for some donors at each locus, so association tests used only the typed subset. When HLA alleles, especially DR and DQ, strongly co-occurred, attributing TCR associations to individual alleles was difficult. A total of roughly 160 TCR beta chains were listed by the study as associated with cytomegalovirus. Roughly uniform sequencing depth across donors was assumed in presence/absence analyses, although this assumption may not hold. Correlated functional status among segregating V segments might be attributable to linkage disequilibrium, but an unknown experimental factor could not be ruled out. CMV serostatus was the only immune exposure information available for the cohort. A later analysis found that HLA-associated TCR beta chains were more clonally expanded and had lower generation probabilities than equally common non-associated chains. In a later analysis, the rate of TCR association differed among HLA loci, with DRB1 alleles having the most associated TCRs and HLA-C alleles having the fewest. While some public TCRs were present in many individuals, most TCR sequences turned up only very rarely across donors. A further reported finding was that TCR beta sequences accurately predicted the HLA-A and HLA-B alleles for most subjects in the first cohort. Three of the identified cytomegalovirus-associated TCR beta chains were confirmed in vitro to be specific for cytomegalovirus antigens. The cohort was sequenced for TCR beta chains only, and without alpha or paired-chain data the features that could be detected were limited. The sequencing pipeline was judged likely to have produced a cluster of highly shared sequence variants as a technical artifact. According to the authors, the approach could potentially be generalized to other disease states and immunological phenotypes. Specific HLA alleles were associated with 16,951 TCR beta sequences at a false discovery rate of 0.05 in a later analysis. In a later analysis, most CMV-associated TCR beta chains were found to appear HLA-restricted, with HLA associations seemingly driven largely by CMV exposure. In an earlier analysis of roughly 500 of the donors, most TCR beta V segments appeared in productive rearrangements about 87% or about 30% of the time, broadly matching IMGT annotations. According to a later genetic analysis, donors in an Asian-associated ancestry cluster had fewer N-insertions in productive TCRs than the approximately 610-donor mean. In a later analysis, several top co-occurrence clusters were reported to appear linked to parvovirus B19, influenza, CMV and Epstein-Barr virus. The classifier was reported to diagnose cytomegalovirus status with high specificity and sensitivity in both the original and validation cohorts. About 15 rarely observed V segments, including chromosome 9 orphons, were excluded from the earlier analysis of 550 to 700 of the donors because counts were too low.

The CDR3 numbers 15 residues from cysteine through phenylalanine. Here the CDR3 DNA is all that survives: 45 bases in frame from base 1. V sheds 1 base and J sheds 3 bases, leaving 12 bases between their ends. CDR1 and CDR2, looked up from the germline V gene (reference sequence), are SEHNR and FQNEAQ. A note on this clone: Its recognized antigen is unknown. No quality values exist for individual bases; no much larger clone is one base distant.

The cohort consisted of hundreds of healthy bone marrow donors. All cohort members were sampled while nominally healthy, although unrecorded immune exposures were likely present. The donor was CMV seropositive and belonged to the group of about 290 seropositive cohort members. Every donor gave a peripheral blood sample, and the peripheral blood mononuclear cells from that sample were used for TCR beta sequencing. Genomic DNA was extracted from the blood cell samples with the Qiagen DNeasy Blood Extraction Kit. Libraries were made using the immunoSEQ multiplex PCR assay. For the multiplex PCR, a mixture combining 60 forward primers for TCR Vbeta segments and 13 reverse primers for TCR Jbeta segments was used. A multiplex PCR assay on genomic DNA amplified the CDR3 region of rearranged TCR beta genes. On the Illumina HiSeq System, the amplified TCR beta libraries were sequenced as 87-base-pair reads. Per the original workflow: In a later analysis, tens of millions of unique TCR beta chains were counted across the 690 or so repertoires, and roughly 11 million of these chains were shared by at least two donors. To remove PCR and sequencing errors, raw reads were error-corrected and collapsed into unique sequences using a nearest-neighbor algorithm that merged closely related sequences. To assign V, D and J gene segments, CDR3 sequences were aligned to IMGT reference sequences. For a sequence to be retained, a match of at least six nucleotides to both a V gene segment and a J gene segment was required. Rearrangements were called productive when the CDR3 lacked stop codons and stayed in frame with V and J; all others were non-productive. Following IMGT convention, CDR3 was defined as the stretch from the second conserved V-encoded cysteine to the conserved J-encoded phenylalanine. The earlier analysis of 587 of the donors excluded sequences that lacked an unambiguous match to a single V gene segment. In an earlier analysis of roughly 500 of the donors, V segments were called functional above 56.7% productive rearrangements and were called segregating when the between-donor standard deviation exceeded 5%. A statistical classification framework was built to diagnose cytomegalovirus status from the catalog of TCR beta chain sequences. V and J gene assignment, in a later analysis, came from comparing TCR nucleotide sequences with IMGT/GENE-DB human TR gene sequences. Using the TCRdist pipeline, a later analysis assigned CDR3 sequences along with most-parsimonious VDJ recombination scenarios. In a later analysis, each TCR beta chain was defined by its CDR3 amino acid sequence together with its V-gene family, and reads lacking a unique V-gene family were excluded. To address suspected cross-contamination and a sequencing artifact, a later analysis removed 550 to 750 highly shared, low-generation-probability nucleotide sequences. For each public chain, a later analysis derived a clonal expansion index from normalized ranks of inferred template counts within each repertoire. In a later analysis, generation probabilities were computed with a VDJ recombination model fitted to out-of-frame rearrangements, and the resulting probabilities were checked against IGoR. Hypergeometric tests were used in a later analysis to score TCR-TCR, TCR-HLA and TCR-CMV co-occurrence, with a repertoire-size bias correction applied to the TCR pairs. False discovery rates were estimated in a later analysis by permuting HLA or CMV assignments 20 times. A later analysis grouped co-occurring TCRs with DBSCAN, adding TCRdist sequence similarity when clustering within HLA-allele-positive subsets. For co-occurrence clustering, repertoires with fewer than 30,000 or more than 120,000 public chains were excluded, along with five repertoires with anomalous nucleotide sharing. Imported from immuneACCESS, the table was reduced by TCRdb to in-frame sequences with V and J called. These copies leave out some clones; in studies compared against another copy, an unresolved V gene accounts for under half, and the cause of the remainder is not known. That table supplies the V and J calls and clone size; D and trimming were determined from the DNA. The table for this sample lists about 120,000 clones; over 9.5% of them were counted only once. Jointly, the top ten make up 4.6% of the sample.

The TCR comes from a woman between 18 and 29 years old in good health and CMV-seropositive. The chain is made from TRBV7-9 and TRBJ1-1, with an unclear D gene assignment. Sequences were obtained from PBMCs. The DNA sequence is given as TGTGCCAGCAGCTTAGACGGCGGATATTACACTGAAGCTTTCTTT. This gives the protein CASSLDGGYYTEAFF.